The 30 T cell receptor beta chains below were found in one sample sequenced in a study of spatial heterogeneity in lung cancer. One entry per CDR3 protein results from TCRdb running MiXCR on the 5' RACE reads. The profile covers about 120,000 distinct CDR3 sequences, with more than 9% appearing a single time and around 16% taken by the ten largest. The time point here: blood at routine non-recurrence follow-up after resection. Whole RNA, isolated from tumor, nontumor lung or frozen PBMC, was sequenced without prior sorting. Sample: PBMCs, taken at follow-up. These receptors all come from a male donor with early-stage non-small cell lung cancer.

This clonotype was detected a few times. This chain uses TRBV6-6 with TRBJ2-5, with a possible D match to TRBD2 (6 bases). The CDR3 is 13 residues long. The germline V and J ends were trimmed by 10 bases and 6 bases, with 18 bases remaining between them. Germline loops: CDR1 MNHNY, CDR2 SVGAGI (reference sequence). The CDR3 nucleotides are TGTGCCACCTGCCCGGGGGACCAGCAGACCCAGTACTTC. Its protein is CATCPGDQQTQYF.

This chain uses TRBV5-6 with TRBJ1-2, with D hard to call. Germline lookup yields CDR1 SGHDT and CDR2 YYEEEE. V was cut by 0 bases and J by 2 bases, with 17 bases left in between. The CDR3 is 17 residues long. CDR3 sequence: CASSLGGPTNTNYGYTF. The CDR3 region has the DNA TGTGCCAGCAGCTTGGGAGGGCCCACGAATACAAACTATGGCTACACCTTC.

This clonotype was seen a few times. The rearrangement uses TRBV5-5 and TRBJ1-5, with D maybe TRBD1 (6 bases). The CDR3 contains 15 residues. CDR1 SGHKS and CDR2 YYEKEE come from the germline V gene (reference sequence). V was cut by 0 bases and J by 6 bases, with 13 bases left in between. This CDR3 reads CASSLVQGGGQPQHF. In DNA, the CDR3 is TGTGCCAGCAGCTTGGTACAGGGTGGCGGTCAGCCCCAGCATTTT.

This clonotype showed up just a few times. V and J are TRBV12-3 or TRBV12-4 and TRBJ2-7, with TRBD1 matching 9 bases. The CDR3 is 14 amino acids. Trimming cost V 1 base and J 6 bases; bases outside gene matches: 4. The CDR3 bases are TGTGCCAGCAGTTTAGACAGGGGGCTTGTCGAGCAGTACTTC. It specifies CASSLDRGLVEQYF.

The rearrangement links TRBV28 to TRBJ2-3; 13 bases line up with TRBD2. The CDR3 consists of 17 residues. V was clipped by 2 bases and J by 1 base; unmatched bases: 3. CDR1 and CDR2 from the germline V gene are MDHEN and SYDVKM. CDR3: CASSLGGTSGGTDTQYF. In DNA, the CDR3 is TGTGCCAGCAGTTTAGGCGGGACTAGCGGGGGCACAGATACGCAGTATTTT.

The chain is built from TRBV27 and TRBJ2-5; tentative D call: TRBD2 (7 bases). The CDR3 extends over 18 amino acids. Between the trimmed V and J ends, which lost 5 bases and 2 bases, there was a span of 24 bases. The germline V gene has CDR1 MNHEY and CDR2 SMNVEV (reference sequence). CDR3 nucleotide sequence: TGTGCCAGCAGTCCAGACTTTGGGGGGGGGCCTCGGCAAGAGACCCAGTACTTC. This sequence encodes CASSPDFGGGPRQETQYF.

The rearrangement uses TRBV24-1 and TRBJ1-1, with 10 positions matching TRBD1. Germline loops: CDR1 KGHDR, CDR2 SFDVKD. The CDR3 covers 14 residues. The V gene end was trimmed by 7 bases and the J gene end by 1 base; junction bases not matched to a gene: 2. The chain's CDR3 is CATRDRGRNTEAFF. CDR3 in DNA: TGTGCCACCAGGGACAGGGGGAGGAACACTGAAGCTTTCTTT.

The chain carries TRBV9 and TRBJ1-1; D perhaps matches TRBD1 (5 bases). CDR3 length: 13 amino acids. CDR1 is SGDLS, CDR2 YYNGEE, per germline. The V and J ends lost 0 bases and 7 bases respectively, with 10 bases between them. The CDR3 spells CASSVVQRGEAFF. The CDR3 DNA reads TGTGCCAGCAGCGTAGTGCAGAGGGGTGAAGCTTTCTTT.

This clonotype appeared a few times. V usage is TRBV20-1 and J usage is TRBJ2-5, with 11 bases matching TRBD2. This CDR3 comprises 18 residues. J gave up 0 bases and V 3 bases, and 12 bases lay outside the gene matches. Germline V gene data show CDR1 as DFQATT and CDR2 as SNEGSKA (reference sequence). In DNA form, the CDR3 reads TGCAGTGCTAGGCTCCTAGCGGGGGGACAATCCTACCAAGAGACCCAGTACTTC. This sequence encodes CSARLLAGGQSYQETQYF.

This clonotype was observed at least ten times. The chain combines TRBV20-1 with TRBJ2-7; a weak D match, TRBD1 (6 bases). The ends were cut back, 5 bases at V and 7 bases at J, with 21 bases in the middle. The germline V gene has CDR1 DFQATT and CDR2 SNEGSKA (reference sequence). This CDR3 spans 14 amino acids. This CDR3 reads CSASPTGDPLEQYF. DNA for the CDR3: TGCAGTGCTTCCCCGACAGGCGATCCCTTGGAGCAGTACTTC.

Many counts were recorded for this clonotype. The rearrangement joins TRBV2 to TRBJ2-1; 9 bases are a match to TRBD1. V gave up 6 bases and J gave up 6 bases; unmatched junction bases: 9. This CDR3 has 15 residues. CDR1 SNHLY and CDR2 FYNNEI come from the germline V gene. Here the CDR3 reads CASRAGTGSGNEQFF. The CDR3 nucleotides read TGTGCCAGCAGAGCCGGGACAGGGTCCGGCAATGAGCAGTTCTTC.

The rearrangement uses TRBV6-2 or TRBV6-3 and TRBJ2-4; unclear D gene. Germline V gene lookup returns CDR1 MNHEY and CDR2 SVGEGT. This CDR3 is built from 17 residues. Trimming removed 2 bases at V and 0 bases at J, with 14 bases between. CDR3 loop: CASSYVGQEIAKNIQYF. CDR3 bases: TGTGCCAGCAGTTACGTTGGGCAGGAGATAGCCAAAAACATTCAGTACTTC.

This clonotype was detected many times. The J gene is TRBJ2-5, the V gene TRBV28; D possibly uses TRBD1 or TRBD2 (5 bases each). V was shortened by 6 bases and J by 0 bases, with 20 bases between the two germline ends. The germline gives CDR1 MDHEN, CDR2 SYDVKM. This CDR3 comprises 17 residues. CDR3 sequence reads: CASSPPRGRADQETQYF. In DNA form, the CDR3 reads TGTGCCAGCAGCCCTCCGAGGGGCAGGGCGGACCAAGAGACCCAGTACTTC.

Ten or more counts support this clonotype. The gene calls are TRBV7-9 and TRBJ2-1, with 14 bases matching TRBD2. Looked up from germline, CDR1 is SEHNR and CDR2 is FQNEAQ (reference sequence). J was trimmed by 8 bases and V by 6 bases; bases with no gene match: 9. The CDR3 length is 16 residues. This chain's CDR3 is CASSPRLAGGLDEQFF. The CDR3 bases are TGTGCCAGCAGTCCGCGACTAGCGGGGGGGCTCGATGAGCAGTTCTTC.

The rearrangement uses TRBV29-1 and TRBJ2-7; possible D gene TRBD1, 5 bases. CDR3 length: 12 amino acids. Germline V gene data show CDR1 as SQVTM and CDR2 as ANQGSEA. Trimming cost V 4 bases and J 3 bases, with 10 bases left between them. CDR3 nucleotide sequence: TGCAGCGTTGCGCGGCAGGGCTACGAGCAGTACTTC. Translated: CSVARQGYEQYF.

This rearrangement joins TRBV11-2 to TRBJ2-2; D ambiguous. In germline, CDR1 is SGHAT, CDR2 FQNNGV. V shed 4 bases and J shed 7 bases, with 7 bases lying between them. This CDR3 has 12 amino acids. The CDR3 loop reads CASSSLSGELFF. CDR3 bases: TGTGCCAGCAGCTCCTTGAGCGGGGAGCTGTTTTTT.

This clonotype was found many times. This rearrangement joins TRBV5-5 to TRBJ2-7; no firm D call. The ends were cut back, 0 bases at V and 0 bases at J, with 7 bases in the middle. This CDR3 spans 14 amino acids. Germline lookup yields CDR1 SGHKS and CDR2 YYEKEE (reference sequence). CDR3 DNA sequence: TGTGCCAGCAGCTTGGGTGCCATCTCCTACGAGCAGTACTTC. Amino acid sequence: CASSLGAISYEQYF.

The chain uses TRBV12-3 or TRBV12-4 and TRBJ2-3; TRBD2 matches at 9 bases. The CDR3 is 16 amino acids. J gave up 3 bases and V 3 bases, and 7 bases lay outside the gene matches. The CDR3, as DNA: TGTGCCAGCAGTTTTGGCGGGGGGGCGATGACAGATACGCAGTATTTT. Its translation: CASSFGGGAMTDTQYF.

This clonotype was seen a handful of times. The chain links TRBV5-1 to TRBJ1-5; possibly TRBD1 for D (5 bases). This CDR3 region has 15 residues. In germline, CDR1 is SGHRS, CDR2 YFSETQ. V was pared by 0 bases and J by 5 bases, with 12 bases between. Here the CDR3 reads CASSLVPGRDQPQHF. In DNA form, the CDR3 reads TGCGCCAGCAGCTTGGTCCCGGGACGGGATCAGCCCCAGCATTTT.

This clonotype has a handful of counts. The CDR3 protein is CASSSRLADLSDTQYF. The CDR3 coding sequence is TGTGCCAGCAGCTCCAGACTAGCCGATTTATCAGATACGCAGTATTTT. This rearrangement joins TRBV9 to TRBJ2-3, with TRBD2 matching 7 bases. The ends lost 4 bases at V and 4 bases at J; junction bases unmatched: 12. Germline assignment: CDR1 SGDLS and CDR2 YYNGEE. This CDR3 is 16 amino acids long. Looking up the rest from reference TRBV9 and TRBJ2-3 gives the full variable domain: DSGVTQTPKHLITATGQRVTLRCSPRSGDLSVYWYQQSLDQGLQFLIQYYNGEERAKGNILERFSAQQFPDLHSELNLSSLELGDSALYFCASSSRLADLSDTQYFGPGTRLTVL.

This clonotype has a handful of counts. The V call is TRBV4-2, the J call TRBJ2-5; 8 bases are a match to TRBD1. Per germline, CDR1 LGHNA and CDR2 YNFKEQ. Losses at the gene ends were 0 bases for V and 4 bases for J; bases not matched to a gene: 10. The CDR3 runs to 17 residues. Written as DNA, the CDR3 is TGTGCCAGCAGCCAAGATCGAGGAGGACAGGGTAGAGAGACCCAGTACTTC. This sequence encodes CASSQDRGGQGRETQYF.

This clonotype turned up a few times. The CDR3 reads CASSLPGQGNYGYTF. CDR3 nucleotides: TGTGCCAGTAGTCTTCCGGGACAGGGGAACTATGGCTACACCTTC. The V and J genes are TRBV19 and TRBJ1-2; 10 positions match TRBD1. The CDR3 runs to 15 residues. Germline V gene data show CDR1 as LNHDA and CDR2 as SQIVND (reference sequence). Losses at the gene ends were 5 bases for V and 2 bases for J; bases not matched to a gene: 5.

This clonotype has a count of ten or more. The gene calls are TRBV10-3 and TRBJ1-1, with a weak D call TRBD1 (5 bases). Germline CDR1 is ENHRY and CDR2 is SYGVKD. The germline V and J ends were trimmed by 2 bases and 3 bases, with 13 bases remaining between them. CDR3 length: 15 residues. DNA of the CDR3: TGTGCCATCAGTGAGAATGAGGGGAGGGACACTGAAGCTTTCTTT. Residues: CAISENEGRDTEAFF.

This clonotype was seen repeatedly, ten times or more. CDR3 loop: CASSFGYSNQPQHF. In DNA, the CDR3 is TGTGCCAGCAGTTTTGGCTATAGCAATCAGCCCCAGCATTTT. The J gene is TRBJ1-5, the V gene TRBV12-3 or TRBV12-4; unclear D gene. The CDR3 totals 14 residues. With 3 bases removed from V and 0 bases from J, the gap between germline ends came to 6 bases.

This clonotype was seen more than once but under ten times. The rearrangement joins TRBV4-1 to TRBJ2-2; the D is unclear. V gave up 1 base and J gave up 2 bases, with 5 bases separating them. Germline V lookup: CDR1 MGHRA, CDR2 YSYEKL. The CDR3 has 14 amino acids. The CDR3 nucleotides read TGCGCCAGCAGCCAAGTTCGAAACACCGGGGAGCTGTTTTTT. Its protein is CASSQVRNTGELFF.

The chain has TRBV12-5 and TRBJ2-7; the D gene is possibly TRBD2 (6 bases). The CDR3 is made up of 14 amino acids. Trimming shortened V by 1 base and J by 2 bases, and 9 bases separated the two germline ends. CDR1 LGHNT and CDR2 FRNRAP come from the germline V gene. In DNA, the CDR3 is TGTGCTAGTGGTTTGGAGGGAGGACCCTACGAGCAGTACTTC. Its translation is CASGLEGGPYEQYF.

The rearrangement links TRBV29-1 to TRBJ1-5, with D possibly matching TRBD1 (5 bases). V lost 6 bases to trimming and J lost 0 bases, with 9 bases between them. Germline loops: CDR1 SQVTM, CDR2 ANQGSEA. The CDR3 is 13 amino acids. CDR3 loop: CSVGDSSNQPQHF. The DNA for the CDR3 is TGCAGCGTGGGAGACAGTAGCAATCAGCCCCAGCATTTT. The full variable domain, rest sourced from reference TRBV29-1 and TRBJ1-5, is SAVISQKPSRDICQRGTSLTIQCQVDSQVTMMFWYRQQPGQSLTLIATANQGSEATYESGFVIDKFPISRPNLTFSTLTVSNMSPEDSSIYLCSVGDSSNQPQHFGDGTRLSIL.

This clonotype was picked up a small number of times. This chain connects TRBV10-3 to TRBJ2-1; D possibly corresponds to TRBD1 (6 bases). V lost 0 bases and J 6 bases, leaving 9 bases between the germline ends. Germline CDR1 reads ENHRY; CDR2 reads SYGVKD. This CDR3 region has 14 residues. Here the CDR3 reads CAISESGGRNEQFF. The CDR3 DNA follows: TGTGCCATCAGTGAGTCTGGGGGCCGCAATGAGCAGTTCTTC.

The sample holds a few counts of this clonotype. V usage is TRBV20-1 and J usage is TRBJ2-1; 10 bases map to TRBD2. Germline V gives CDR1 DFQATT, CDR2 SNEGSKA (reference sequence). J lost 5 bases, V lost 6 bases, and 7 bases had no gene match. The length of the CDR3 is 14 residues. This CDR3 is CSAVGLAENNEQFF. CDR3 coding DNA: TGCAGTGCCGTCGGACTAGCGGAGAACAATGAGCAGTTCTTC.

Comments on this clonotype: A much larger clone sits a single nucleotide away, making a read error possible. This rearrangement joins TRBV9 to TRBJ1-5; D is unclear. This CDR3 has 15 residues. Germline lookup yields CDR1 SGDLS and CDR2 YYNGEE. The CDR3 nucleotides are TGTGCCAGCGGCGTAGGAGCTTATAGCAATCAGCCCCAGCATTTT. Translation: CASGVGAYSNQPQHF.